This TCR beta chain was found in a study of cytomegalovirus exposure and HLA in healthy donors. Vbeta (60) and Jbeta (13) primers were used in the PCR. Sequenced by immunoSEQ multiplex PCR; TCRdb stores in-frame clones only, minus some. In the table there are about 230,000 clones, over 75% of which are singletons. About this clone itself: Its matching antigen is unknown.

General study points: Later analysis reportedly placed an Asian-associated ancestry cluster below the roughly 640-donor mean in N-insertions. With DRB1 most and HLA-C fewest, TCR association rates differed between HLA loci in a later analysis.

V lost 7 bases and J lost 3, with 13 bases in between. Germline CDR1 is MNHEY and CDR2 is SVGAGI. The CDR3 spans 13 residues. The TCR originated in a human donor in good health. Source material: PBMCs. The chain carries TRBV6-5 and TRBJ2-7; a possible D gene is TRBD2 (7 bases). CDR3 sequence (DNA): TGTGCCAGCACTGGACTAGGGGGCTACGAGCAGTACTTC. It translates to CASTGLGGYEQYF.